The 17 T cell receptor beta chains below were found in one sample sequenced in a study of cytotoxic CD8 clonotypes in ibrutinib-treated CLL. The method was immunoSEQ multiplex PCR; TCRdb's version includes in-frame clones alone and lacks a portion of them. The sample has 250,000 to 350,000 clones; around 69% are singletons. The sequences come from PBMCs, collected at disease progression, from a patient treated with ibrutinib. These TCRs come from a human donor with chronic lymphocytic leukemia.

A few counts support this clone. The CDR3 is CASSPRGPYEQYF. The CDR3 coding sequence is TGTGCCAGCAGCCCTCGGGGACCCTACGAGCAGTACTTC. V usage is TRBV6-5 and J usage is TRBJ2-7; D might be TRBD1 or TRBD2, each matching 5 bases. Germline lookup yields CDR1 MNHEY and CDR2 SVGAGI. Trimming stripped 6 bases from V and 2 bases from J, with 11 bases between. The CDR3 length is 13 residues.

CDR3 in amino acids: CASSPSLETQYF. CDR3 nucleotides: TGTGCCAGCAGTCCCTCATTGGAGACCCAGTACTTC. The chain joins TRBV2 to TRBJ2-5; D unclear. Trimming cost V 5 bases and J 5 bases, with 9 bases left between them. The CDR3 has 12 residues. The germline V gene has CDR1 SNHLY and CDR2 FYNNEI.

This clone was found once. The chain joins TRBV29-1 to TRBJ2-2; D call uncertain. The V and J ends lost 6 bases and 5 bases respectively, with 4 bases between them. Germline CDR1 SQVTM, CDR2 ANQGSEA. The CDR3 totals 10 residues. CDR3 loop: CSVKTGELFF. CDR3 nucleotides: TGCAGCGTGAAAACCGGGGAGCTGTTTTTT.

This clone was seen only a few times. V and J are TRBV28 and TRBJ2-1, with D possibly matching TRBD2 (5 bases). The CDR3 is made up of 12 amino acids. Germline CDR1 and CDR2: MDHEN and SYDVKM. V shed 6 bases and J shed 10 bases, with 13 bases lying between them. The CDR3 sequence: CASSRPGTEQFF. DNA of the CDR3: TGTGCCAGCAGCCGCCCGGGAACCGAGCAGTTCTTC.

This rearrangement joins TRBV7-9 to TRBJ1-2; D is undetermined. Germline lookup yields CDR1 SEHNR and CDR2 FQNEAQ (reference sequence). There are 12 residues in the CDR3. Trimming cost V 4 bases and J 7 bases, with 10 bases left between them. The CDR3 nucleotides are TGTGCCAGCAGCTATGGACTAAGTGGCTACACCTTC. It translates to CASSYGLSGYTF.

This clone appeared once. The chain recombines TRBV27 with TRBJ2-7; 10 bases match TRBD2. The CDR3 loop spans 16 amino acids. The ends lost 3 bases at V and 2 bases at J; junction bases unmatched: 7. Germline CDR1 is MNHEY and CDR2 is SMNVEV (reference sequence). DNA for the CDR3: TGTGCCAGCAGTTTGGGGCCGGGACTAGCGACCTACGAGCAGTACTTC. Its translation: CASSLGPGLATYEQYF.

The chain is built from TRBV4-1 and TRBJ2-3; perhaps TRBD2 as D (6 bases). This CDR3 spans 17 amino acids. Germline CDR1 reads MGHRA; CDR2 reads YSYEKL. V dropped 3 bases and J dropped 5 bases, with 21 bases sitting between them. CDR3 protein: CASSQGEARLVGDTQYF. DNA for the CDR3: TGCGCCAGCAGCCAGGGGGAGGCCAGATTGGTTGGAGATACGCAGTATTTT.

The genes are TRBV5-5 and TRBJ2-3, with a weak D call TRBD1 (6 bases). V lost 5 bases and J lost 4, with 17 bases in between. Germline CDR1 is SGHKS and CDR2 is YYEKEE (reference sequence). The CDR3 runs to 15 residues. CDR3 DNA: TGTGCCAGCAGACGGGGTGGGGGCGCATCAGATACGCAGTATTTT. Translating it yields CASRRGGGASDTQYF.

This chain joins TRBV7-2 and TRBJ1-1; no firm D call. The CDR3 extends over 13 amino acids. V was cut by 2 bases and J by 1 base, with 5 bases left in between. Germline assignment: CDR1 SGHTA and CDR2 FQGNSA. The CDR3 protein is CASSLIANTEAFF. Here the CDR3 DNA reads TGTGCCAGCAGCTTAATCGCGAACACTGAAGCTTTCTTT.

V gene TRBV29-1 combines with J gene TRBJ2-5; 9 bases agree with TRBD1. In germline, CDR1 is SQVTM, CDR2 ANQGSEA. Trimming removed 7 bases from V and 2 bases from J; junction bases left unmatched: 14. This CDR3 spans 16 amino acids. The DNA for the CDR3 is TGCAGCGCAGAATATCCGGGACAGGGTGTTCAAGAGACCCAGTACTTC. Translating gives CSAEYPGQGVQETQYF.

The table lists this clone with a few counts. J is TRBJ2-7 and V is TRBV28; D gene ambiguous. V was clipped by 8 bases and J by 0 bases, with 14 bases between them. This CDR3 comprises 14 residues. Germline lookup yields CDR1 MDHEN and CDR2 SYDVKM. The chain's CDR3 is CASSRTLPSYEQYF. CDR3 DNA sequence: TGTGCCAGCTCTAGGACCTTGCCCTCCTACGAGCAGTACTTC.

The chain combines TRBV5-1 with TRBJ2-7, with D perhaps matching TRBD1 (6 bases). The V gene's germline CDR1 is SGHRS and CDR2 YFSETQ. The CDR3 totals 14 residues. The germline V and J ends were trimmed by 0 bases and 3 bases, with 10 bases remaining between them. The chain's CDR3 is CASSLGTANYEQYF. The CDR3 DNA reads TGCGCCAGCAGCTTGGGGACAGCAAACTACGAGCAGTACTTC.

This clone was seen more than once but under ten times. The rearrangement links TRBV2 to TRBJ2-7; D not resolved. The CDR3 loop spans 13 amino acids. Germline V gene lookup returns CDR1 SNHLY and CDR2 FYNNEI. The germline V and J ends were trimmed by 7 bases and 3 bases, with 13 bases remaining between them. The CDR3: CASTLHGHYEQYF. The CDR3 DNA is TGTGCCAGCACTTTACATGGCCACTACGAGCAGTACTTC.

The V gene is TRBV29-1, the J gene TRBJ1-2; D not certain. This CDR3 contains 12 residues. V lost 2 bases and J lost 2, with 6 bases in between. CDR1 and CDR2 from the germline V gene are SQVTM and ANQGSEA. The DNA of the CDR3 is TGCAGCGTTGAAATGAGAAACTATGGCTACACCTTC. Its protein product is CSVEMRNYGYTF. Supplemented by reference TRBV29-1 and TRBJ1-2, the full variable domain reads SAVISQKPSRDICQRGTSLTIQCQVDSQVTMMFWYRQQPGQSLTLIATANQGSEATYESGFVIDKFPISRPNLTFSTLTVSNMSPEDSSIYLCSVEMRNYGYTFGSGTRLTVV.

The V call is TRBV7-6, the J call TRBJ1-1; D unclear. V was cut by 3 bases and J by 5 bases, with 4 bases left in between. Germline V gene lookup returns CDR1 SGHVS and CDR2 FNYEAQ. The CDR3 is made up of 11 amino acids. The CDR3 loop is CASSLGTEAFF. DNA of the CDR3: TGTGCCAGCAGCTTGGGTACTGAAGCTTTCTTT.

V gene TRBV5-1 combines with J gene TRBJ2-2, with D perhaps TRBD1 or TRBD2 (6 bases each). Germline CDR1 and CDR2: SGHRS and YFSETQ. The CDR3 extends over 15 amino acids. V lost 4 bases, J lost 4 bases, and 14 bases lay in between. The CDR3 loop is CASSPLGGPTGELFF. The CDR3 region has the DNA TGCGCCAGCAGCCCCCTTGGGGGGCCCACCGGGGAGCTGTTTTTT.

V gene TRBV6-6 combines with J gene TRBJ1-5, with D perhaps matching TRBD1 (5 bases). The germline CDR1 and CDR2 sequences are MNHNY and SVGAGI (reference sequence). There are 14 residues in the CDR3. Deletions cut 2 bases from V and 11 bases from J, with 16 bases between. The CDR3 nucleotides read TGTGCCAGCAGTTACGGGACCGAGTTTAGGTCCCAGCATTTT. Residues: CASSYGTEFRSQHF.